The sequence of this T cell receptor beta chain was determined in a study of T-cell memory formation after mild COVID-19. Regarding the study as a whole: Contracting CD4+ clones were located mainly in CM and EM, and CD8+ clones in EMRA.

TCRdb processed the 5' RACE reads anew with MiXCR; each CDR3 protein has one entry. This table has roughly 200,000 distinct CDR3 sequences, 16% appearing once. There are a few counts of this clonotype. Antigen: not known. The CDR3 is 16 amino acids. The germline V gene encodes CDR1 SGHRS and CDR2 YFSETQ. V was pared by 4 bases and J by 6 bases, with 7 bases of the junction left unmatched. The V call is TRBV5-1, the J call TRBJ2-3; 14 bases are a match to TRBD2. Input material: PBMCs or a T cell subset sorted from them (not recorded which). This TCR came from an adult woman who had mild COVID-19 (a few samples of this study predate the infection). Cell type and time point are not known. Written as DNA, the CDR3 is TGCGCCAGCAGCAAGGGACTAGCGGGAGATCGGGATACGCAGTATTTT. Residues: CASSKGLAGDRDTQYF.